This paragraph reports one T cell receptor beta chain. The data were obtained in a study of blood T cell repertoires in COVID-19. Turning to the study itself: Material from acute and convalescent COVID-19 was sourced from the United States, Italy and Spain.

Germline CDR1 and CDR2: MGHRA and YSYEKL. This CDR3 comprises 17 residues. Trimming shortened V by 1 base and J by 8 bases, and 23 bases separated the two germline ends. Repertoires were generated with immunoSEQ multiplex PCR, while TCRdb's copy carries only in-frame clones and drops some. The table lists 250,000 to 300,000 clones, roughly 88% of them singletons. This receptor was obtained from a woman aged 70-85 years with acute or convalescent COVID-19. Input material: peripheral blood. The rearrangement joins TRBV4-1 to TRBJ1-2; D is ambiguous. The CDR3 nucleotides are TGCGCCAGCAGCCAAGTTTTGAGGGTCGGCAGAACTAAAGGCTACACCTTC. Protein product: CASSQVLRVGRTKGYTF.